This T cell receptor beta chain was profiled in a study of blood T cell repertoires in COVID-19. The wider study: COVID-19 samples collected from the United States, Italy and Spain covered acute and convalescent phases. The cDNA or gDNA used as material had been derived from T cells, B-cell-depleted T cells, or PBMCs.

Per the original data handling: From reference gene primer amplification, estimates of nucleated cell counts were derived. This table comes from immunoSEQ multiplex PCR, and its TCRdb copy is limited to in-frame clones, with some not included. Clone size and the V and J calls come from that table; the DNA yielded D and trimming. Of hundreds of thousands of clones detected, roughly 84% appear once; the ten largest clones hold roughly 4.2%. The CDR3 covers 13 residues. V dropped 6 bases and J dropped 7 bases, with 15 bases sitting between them. The sequence came from a woman in her thirties or forties with active or convalescent COVID-19. Input material: peripheral blood. The chain recombines TRBV12-3 or TRBV12-4 with TRBJ1-2; D is uncertain. CDR3: CASSPRPGGGYTF. The CDR3 DNA is TGTGCCAGCAGCCCCAGACCCGGCGGTGGCTACACCTTC.